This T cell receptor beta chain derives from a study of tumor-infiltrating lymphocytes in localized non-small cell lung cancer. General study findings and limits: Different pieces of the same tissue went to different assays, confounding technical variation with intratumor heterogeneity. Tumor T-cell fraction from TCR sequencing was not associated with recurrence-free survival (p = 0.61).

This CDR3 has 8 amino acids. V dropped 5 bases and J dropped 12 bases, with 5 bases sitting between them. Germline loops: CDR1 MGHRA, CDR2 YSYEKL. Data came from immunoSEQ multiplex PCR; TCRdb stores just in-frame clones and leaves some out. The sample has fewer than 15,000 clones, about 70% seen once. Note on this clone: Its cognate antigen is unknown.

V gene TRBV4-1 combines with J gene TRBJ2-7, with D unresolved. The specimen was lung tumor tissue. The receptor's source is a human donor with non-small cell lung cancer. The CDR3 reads CASSYPYF. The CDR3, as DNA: TGCGCCAGCAGCTACCCGTACTTC.